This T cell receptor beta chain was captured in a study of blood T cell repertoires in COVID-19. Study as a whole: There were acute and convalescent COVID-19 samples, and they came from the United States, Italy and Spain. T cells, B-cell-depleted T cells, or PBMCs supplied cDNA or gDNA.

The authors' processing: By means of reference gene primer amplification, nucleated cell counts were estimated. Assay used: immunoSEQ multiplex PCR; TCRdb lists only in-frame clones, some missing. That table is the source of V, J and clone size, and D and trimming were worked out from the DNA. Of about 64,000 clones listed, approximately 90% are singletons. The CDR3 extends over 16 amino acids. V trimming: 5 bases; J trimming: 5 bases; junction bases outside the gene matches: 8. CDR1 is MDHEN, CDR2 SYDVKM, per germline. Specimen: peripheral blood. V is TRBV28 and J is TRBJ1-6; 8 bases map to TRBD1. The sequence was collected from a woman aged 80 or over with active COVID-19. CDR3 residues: CASSTTGVGDNSPLHF. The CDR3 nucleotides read TGTGCCAGCAGTACGACAGGGGTAGGGGATAATTCACCCCTCCACTTT. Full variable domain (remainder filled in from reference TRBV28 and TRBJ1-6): DVKVTQSSRYLVKRTGEKVFLECVQDMDHENMFWYRQDPGLGLRLIYFSYDVKMKEKGDIPEGYSVSREKKERFSLILESASTNQTSMYLCASSTTGVGDNSPLHFGNGTRLTVT.